These T cell receptor beta chains were read from a single sample in a study of T cells in Graves' hyperthyroidism and ophthalmopathy. TCRdb redid the calling of the multiplex PCR reads with MiXCR, one entry per CDR3 protein. Of 640,000 or so distinct CDR3 sequences in the sample, 13% to 15% were seen once. The sequenced sample was blood. The receptors come from a young woman with Graves' ophthalmopathy. Each CDR3 is given with its conserved first and last residue. Fields, in order: V gene, clone size, CDR3 length, D gene, J gene, CDR3 protein, CDR3 DNA. D genes are given only for firm matches. Not all rows give a size; the values are once, few, many and, for expanded clones, a class.

TRBV19	NA	14	NA	TRBJ1-2	CASSIALTVYGYTF	TGTGCCAGTAGTATAGCGCTGACAGTCTATGGCTACACCTTC
TRBV9	NA	14	TRBD1	TRBJ2-1	CASTTGETYNEQFF	TGTGCCAGCACGACAGGGGAGACCTACAATGAGCAGTTCTTC
TRBV7-8	few	14	NA	TRBJ1-5	CASRREGRNQPQHF	TGTGCCAGCAGGCGGGAGGGCCGCAATCAGCCCCAGCATTTT
TRBV7-2	many	16	TRBD1	TRBJ1-2	CASSLGGTGFVYGYTF	TGTGCCAGCAGCTTAGGTGGGACAGGGTTTGTCTATGGCTACACCTTC
TRBV7-2	NA	14	TRBD2	TRBJ2-7	CASSFPSGNYEQYF	TGTGCCAGCAGCTTCCCTAGCGGGAACTACGAGCAGTACTTC
TRBV19	few	16	NA	TRBJ2-2	CASSISGRTGTGELFF	TGTGCCAGTAGTATTTCGGGCCGGACGGGGACCGGGGAGCTGTTTTTT
TRBV3-1	NA	19	TRBD1	TRBJ1-3	CASSRRTTLWGQGGNTIYF	TGTGCCAGCAGCCGGAGGACAACATTGTGGGGACAGGGTGGAAACACCATATATTTT
TRBV12-3/TRBV12-4	many	15	TRBD1	TRBJ1-5	CASSEDREGNQPQHF	TGTGCCAGCAGTGAGGACAGGGAAGGCAATCAGCCCCAGCATTTT
TRBV9	many	13	NA	TRBJ2-1	CASSVAGSNEQFF	TGTGCCAGCAGCGTAGCAGGGTCCAATGAGCAGTTCTTC
TRBV27	many	14	NA	TRBJ2-7	CASSLYGSLDEQYF	TGTGCCAGCAGTTTATACGGGAGTCTAGACGAGCAGTACTTC
TRBV28	many	17	TRBD2	TRBJ2-1	CASRHQAVAGNYNEQFF	TGTGCCAGCAGGCATCAGGCGGTAGCGGGGAACTACAATGAGCAGTTCTTC
TRBV3-1	many	14	NA	TRBJ1-5	CASSQEDMNQPQHF	TGTGCCAGCAGCCAAGAAGACATGAATCAGCCCCAGCATTTT
TRBV7-9	few	15	NA	TRBJ2-5	CASRPGIAATGAQYF	TGTGCCAGCAGACCCGGGATAGCCGCAACGGGGGCCCAGTACTTC
TRBV28	many	16	TRBD1	TRBJ1-3	CASKGTGWAAGNTIYF	TGTGCCAGCAAGGGGACAGGGTGGGCGGCTGGAAACACCATATATTTT
TRBV20-1	many	14	NA	TRBJ2-2	CSASRRENTGELFF	TGCAGTGCTAGTCGGCGGGAGAACACCGGGGAGCTGTTTTTT
TRBV12-3/TRBV12-4	many	13	TRBD1	TRBJ2-2	CASTPGGTGELFF	TGTGCCAGCACCCCAGGGGGCACCGGGGAGCTGTTTTTT
TRBV12-3/TRBV12-4	many	16	TRBD1	TRBJ2-1	CASSNRQGAAYNEQFF	TGTGCCAGCAGCAACCGACAGGGGGCCGCCTACAATGAGCAGTTCTTC
TRBV18	NA	18	TRBD2	TRBJ2-4	CASSPPGLAGGVKNIQYF	TGTGCCAGCTCACCACCAGGACTAGCGGGAGGCGTCAAAAACATTCAGTACTTC
TRBV7-6	NA	15	TRBD1	TRBJ1-5	CASSDGQGARQPQHF	TGTGCCAGCAGCGACGGACAGGGGGCCAGACAGCCCCAGCATTTT
TRBV7-2	NA	14	TRBD1	TRBJ1-2	CASSSEGGGYGYTF	TGTGCCAGCAGCTCGGAAGGGGGCGGCTATGGCTACACCTTC
TRBV29-1	many	14	NA	TRBJ2-1	CSVEWPASYNEQFF	TGCAGCGTTGAATGGCCAGCCTCCTACAATGAGCAGTTCTTC
TRBV24-1	many	17	TRBD2	TRBJ2-7	CATSDGQLTSGAYEQYF	TGTGCCACCAGTGATGGACAGCTGACTAGCGGGGCTTACGAGCAGTACTTC
TRBV20-1	few	16	TRBD2	TRBJ2-5	CSARDLRAGGPETQYF	TGCAGTGCTAGAGATCTACGAGCGGGAGGGCCGGAGACCCAGTACTTC
TRBV9	many	23	TRBD2	TRBJ2-1	CASSVAPGSGRTEDPRSYNEQFF	TGTGCCAGCAGCGTAGCCCCCGGGAGCGGGAGGACCGAAGACCCTCGCTCCTACAATGAGCAGTTCTTC
TRBV7-9	many	15	NA	TRBJ2-7	CASSDTPTDSYEQYF	TGTGCCAGCAGTGATACACCGACAGACTCCTACGAGCAGTACTTC
TRBV11-2	NA	13	NA	TRBJ2-5	CASSPTVMETQYF	TGTGCCAGCAGCCCGACAGTCATGGAGACCCAGTACTTC
TRBV19	NA	13	TRBD2	TRBJ2-1	CASSMTSAQVQFF	TGTGCCAGTAGTATGACTAGCGCCCAGGTACAGTTCTTC
TRBV12-3/TRBV12-4	many	14	TRBD1	TRBJ2-7	CASTYRDSPYEQYF	TGTGCCAGCACCTACCGGGACAGTCCCTACGAGCAGTACTTC
TRBV7-9	many	15	NA	TRBJ2-1	CASSPGRISYNEQFF	TGTGCCAGCAGCCCGGGACGGATCTCCTACAATGAGCAGTTCTTC
TRBV28	NA	16	NA	TRBJ2-5	CASSFPSGGEAETQYF	TGTGCCAGCAGTTTCCCGTCAGGGGGGGAGGCGGAGACCCAGTACTTC
TRBV5-4	few	15	NA	TRBJ2-1	CASSLGDTSYNEQFF	TGTGCCAGCAGCTTGGGGGACACCTCCTACAATGAGCAGTTCTTC